This TCR beta chain appears in the sequencing data of a study of naive and memory T cell subsets. General study results and limits: From naive to CM, EM and EMRA, diversity decreased and Gini increased.

After CD4 positive bead selection, the CD4-negative fraction gave CD8 T cells. In regard to this clonotype: Its antigen is not identified.

The CDR3 covers 18 residues. V was pared by 0 bases and J by 0 bases, with 8 bases of the junction left unmatched. Germline V gene data show CDR1 as MNHEY and CDR2 as SVGEGT. Both TRBC1 and TRBC2 were covered by a beta constant-region primer of two equimolar oligonucleotides. The ligated cDNA underwent four PCR rounds using SP2 and nested alpha and beta constant-region primers. A single record per CDR3 protein comes from TCRdb applying MiXCR to the UMI-ligation and nested PCR reads. Counted here are 130,000 or so distinct CDR3 sequences, 36% occurring once; the ten biggest clones make up approximately 0.88%.

This receptor was taken from a human donor in good health. The sample was central memory CD4+ T cells from blood. The gene calls are TRBV6-2 or TRBV6-3 and TRBJ2-3; 8 bases are a match to TRBD2. The DNA for the CDR3 is TGTGCCAGCAGTTACTCTAGGGGTAGCGGGGCTAGCACAGATACGCAGTATTTT. The encoded protein is CASSYSRGSGASTDTQYF.